Listed below are T cell receptor beta chains from one sample, sequenced in a study of blood T cell repertoires in COVID-19. Assay used: immunoSEQ multiplex PCR; TCRdb lists only in-frame clones, some missing. The sample has some 300,000 clones, approximately 88% seen once; the top ten hold more than 6.5%. Material: peripheral blood. The receptors originated from a woman in her 30s who had recovered from COVID-19. The CDR3 runs from the conserved cysteine through the conserved F or W. A D gene is named only where the DNA matches it firmly. A row's size may be missing; if present it is once, few, many or a size class.

TRBJ2-7,TRBV6-1,.,.,CASSEPARPLSYEQYF,TGTGCCAGCAGTGAGCCCGCCAGGCCACTCTCCTACGAGCAGTACTTC
TRBJ1-4,TRBV5-4,.,.,CASSLKTTNEKLFF,TGTGCCAGCAGCCTAAAGACAACTAATGAAAAACTGTTTTTT
TRBJ1-3,TRBV6-5,.,TRBD1,CASSYSAGGTGNTIYF,TGTGCCAGCAGTTACTCGGCAGGGGGCACAGGAAACACCATATATTTT
TRBJ2-1,TRBV20-1,.,.,CSARWGVEQFF,TGCAGTGCTAGGTGGGGGGTTGAGCAGTTCTTC
TRBJ1-2,TRBV28,.,.,CASSLVGVVSHYGYTF,TGTGCCAGCAGTTTAGTCGGGGTCGTTTCTCACTATGGCTACACCTTC
TRBJ1-6,TRBV7-9,few,.,CASSDEGNSPLHF,TGTGCCAGCAGCGATGAGGGTAATTCACCCCTCCACTTT
TRBJ2-1,TRBV5-1,.,.,CASSLATGTLNNEQFF,TGCGCCAGCAGCTTGGCGACCGGGACACTTAACAATGAGCAGTTCTTC
TRBJ1-5,TRBV28,.,TRBD1,CASRVQGAPNQPQHF,TGTGCCAGCAGGGTACAGGGGGCGCCGAATCAGCCCCAGCATTTT
TRBJ1-2,TRBV28,.,TRBD1,CASSSPPWGQGLFNYGYTF,TGTGCCAGCAGTTCTCCCCCCTGGGGACAGGGGCTTTTTAACTATGGCTACACCTTC
TRBJ2-2,TRBV5-1,.,.,CASSVSNTGELFF,TGCGCCAGCAGCGTCTCGAACACCGGGGAGCTGTTTTTT
TRBJ2-2,TRBV7-8,.,TRBD1,CASSLRPRTGGANTGELFF,TGTGCCAGCAGCTTAAGGCCCCGGACAGGGGGCGCGAACACCGGGGAGCTGTTTTTT
TRBJ1-1,TRBV14,.,TRBD1,CASSQRQGNMNTEAFF,TGTGCCAGCAGCCAGAGACAGGGAAACATGAACACTGAAGCTTTCTTT
TRBJ2-7,TRBV7-2,.,TRBD2,CASSFSGGAYEQYF,TGTGCCAGCAGCTTTAGCGGGGGGGCTTACGAGCAGTACTTC
TRBJ2-4,TRBV30,few,.,CAWSGGDIQYF,TGTGCCTGGAGTGGGGGGGACATTCAGTACTTC
TRBJ2-3,TRBV5-1,.,TRBD1,CASSKPETGSTDTQYF,TGCGCCAGCAGCAAACCAGAGACAGGGTCGACAGATACGCAGTATTTT
TRBJ1-2,TRBV27,.,TRBD1,CASSPRLIQGTRNYGYTF,TGTGCCAGCAGTCCACGTTTAATACAGGGGACTCGAAACTATGGCTACACCTTC
TRBJ1-3,TRBV5-4,.,TRBD1,CASSTKQGGGNTIYF,TGTGCCAGCAGCACAAAACAAGGGGGCGGAAACACCATATATTTT
TRBJ1-2,TRBV10-3,.,.,CAISPDGQSYGYTF,TGTGCCATCAGTCCCGACGGACAATCCTATGGCTACACCTTC
TRBJ2-7,TRBV6-1,once,TRBD1,CASSDRDSHEQYF,TGTGCCAGCAGTGATCGGGACAGCCACGAGCAGTACTTC
TRBJ2-7,TRBV6-5,.,TRBD2,CASGRGVSYEQYF,TGTGCCAGCGGGCGGGGGGTTTCCTACGAGCAGTACTTC
TRBJ2-3,TRBV7-3,once,TRBD2,CASSPSGGGTDTQYF,TGTGCCAGCAGCCCTAGCGGGGGGGGCACAGATACGCAGTATTTT
TRBJ1-4,TRBV28,.,TRBD1,CASSFGRQGDEKLFF,TGTGCCAGCAGTTTCGGGCGACAGGGGGATGAAAAACTGTTTTTT
TRBJ1-5,TRBV15,once,.,CATSRESAGYSNQPQHF,TGTGCCACCAGCAGAGAATCTGCAGGGTATAGCAATCAGCCCCAGCATTTT
TRBJ2-7,TRBV7-9,.,.,CASSPRTAHYEQYF,TGTGCCAGCAGCCCCCGGACAGCCCACTACGAGCAGTACTTC
TRBJ1-4,TRBV30,.,TRBD1,CAWTTGTGFEKLFF,TGTGCCTGGACGACCGGGACAGGGTTCGAAAAACTGTTTTTT
TRBJ1-2,TRBV14,.,.,CASSQDHRANYGYTF,TGTGCCAGCAGCCAAGATCACAGGGCGAACTATGGCTACACCTTC
TRBJ2-3,TRBV5-1,many,TRBD2,CASKSPPSGETDTQYF,TGCGCCAGCAAGTCCCCTCCTAGCGGGGAGACAGATACGCAGTATTTT
TRBJ2-5,TRBV5-4,.,TRBD1,CASSFPGQGTETQYF,TGTGCCAGCAGCTTCCCGGGACAGGGAACGGAGACCCAGTACTTC
TRBJ2-7,TRBV25-1,.,.,CASCPGQPYEQYF,TGTGCCAGCTGCCCGGGACAACCCTACGAGCAGTACTTC
TRBJ2-7,TRBV7-3,.,TRBD1,CASSLEGQGFYEQYF,TGTGCCAGCAGCTTAGAGGGACAGGGTTTTTACGAGCAGTACTTC
TRBJ1-2,TRBV7-9,.,TRBD1,CASGDRGEYGYTF,TGTGCCAGCGGAGACAGGGGGGAATATGGCTACACCTTC
TRBJ2-2,TRBV10-3,.,.,CAISEATIPNTGELFF,TGTGCCATCAGTGAGGCGACAATCCCGAACACCGGGGAGCTGTTTTTT
TRBJ2-1,TRBV7-2,.,TRBD2,CASSHQSGGGNEQFF,TGTGCCAGCAGCCACCAAAGCGGGGGGGGCAATGAGCAGTTCTTC
TRBJ1-2,TRBV6-1,.,TRBD1,CASSERGQVFYGYTF,TGTGCCAGCAGTGAAAGGGGACAGGTGTTCTATGGCTACACCTTC
TRBJ1-2,TRBV7-3,.,TRBD1,CASSRTGDGYGYTF,TGTGCCAGCAGCCGTACAGGGGACGGCTATGGCTACACCTTC
TRBJ1-3,TRBV10-3,.,.,CAISVNRDSGNTIYF,TGTGCCATCAGTGTGAACAGAGACTCTGGAAACACCATATATTTT
TRBJ1-1,TRBV5-6,.,TRBD1,CASERQGNTEAFF,TGTGCCAGCGAGCGACAGGGTAACACTGAAGCTTTCTTT
TRBJ2-1,TRBV15,once,.,CATSQRAAREQFF,TGTGCCACCAGCCAGCGGGCTGCCCGTGAGCAGTTCTTC
TRBJ1-1,TRBV6-6,.,TRBD1,CASSSRGSAWTGKGLDTEAFF,TGTGCCAGCAGCTCTCGGGGGAGCGCCTGGACAGGGAAAGGGTTAGACACTGAAGCTTTCTTT